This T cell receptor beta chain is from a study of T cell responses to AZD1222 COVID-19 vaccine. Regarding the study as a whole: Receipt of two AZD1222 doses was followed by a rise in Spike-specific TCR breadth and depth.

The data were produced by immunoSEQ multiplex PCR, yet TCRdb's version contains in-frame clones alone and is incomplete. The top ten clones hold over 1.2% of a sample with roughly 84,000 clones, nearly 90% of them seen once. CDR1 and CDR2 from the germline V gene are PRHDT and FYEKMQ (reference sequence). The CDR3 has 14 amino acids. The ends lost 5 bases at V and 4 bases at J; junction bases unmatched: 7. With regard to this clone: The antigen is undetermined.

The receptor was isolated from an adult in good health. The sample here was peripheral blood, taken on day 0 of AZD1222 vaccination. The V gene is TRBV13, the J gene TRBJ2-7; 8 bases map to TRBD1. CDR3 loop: CASSPDRGSYEQYF. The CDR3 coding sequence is TGTGCCAGCAGCCCCGACAGGGGATCGTACGAGCAGTACTTC.